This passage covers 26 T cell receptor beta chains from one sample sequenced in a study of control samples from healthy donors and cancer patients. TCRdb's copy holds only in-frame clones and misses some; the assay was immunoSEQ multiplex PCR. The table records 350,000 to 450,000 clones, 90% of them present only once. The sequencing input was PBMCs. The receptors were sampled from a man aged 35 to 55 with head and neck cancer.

As DNA, the CDR3 is TGCGCCAGCAGTGGTAAAGCGTCAGCCTACGAGCAGTACTTC. Its protein is CASSGKASAYEQYF. J is TRBJ2-7 and V is TRBV10-2; no firm D call. The germline gives CDR1 WSHSY, CDR2 SAAADI. The CDR3 covers 14 residues. The ends were cut back, 4 bases at V and 2 bases at J, with 12 bases in the middle.

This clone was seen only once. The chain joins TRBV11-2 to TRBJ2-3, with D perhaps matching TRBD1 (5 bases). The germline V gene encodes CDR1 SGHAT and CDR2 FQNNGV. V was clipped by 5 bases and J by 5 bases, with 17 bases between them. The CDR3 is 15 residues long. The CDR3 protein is CASSIWGGELDTQYF. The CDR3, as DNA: TGTGCCAGCAGCATTTGGGGCGGCGAATTAGATACGCAGTATTTT.

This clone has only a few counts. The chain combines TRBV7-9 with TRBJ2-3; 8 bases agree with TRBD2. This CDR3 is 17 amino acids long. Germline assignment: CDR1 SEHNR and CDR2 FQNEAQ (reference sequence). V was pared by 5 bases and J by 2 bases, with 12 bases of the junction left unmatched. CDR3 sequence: CASSARPTSGHTDTQYF. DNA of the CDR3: TGTGCCAGCAGCGCCCGGCCCACTAGCGGTCACACAGATACGCAGTATTTT.

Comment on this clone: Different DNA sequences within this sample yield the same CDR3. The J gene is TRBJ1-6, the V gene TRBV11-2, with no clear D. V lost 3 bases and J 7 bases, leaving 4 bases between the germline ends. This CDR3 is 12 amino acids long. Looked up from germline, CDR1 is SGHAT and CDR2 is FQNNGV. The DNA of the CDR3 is TGTGCCAGCAGCTTGAGGAATTCACCCCTCCACTTT. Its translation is CASSLRNSPLHF.

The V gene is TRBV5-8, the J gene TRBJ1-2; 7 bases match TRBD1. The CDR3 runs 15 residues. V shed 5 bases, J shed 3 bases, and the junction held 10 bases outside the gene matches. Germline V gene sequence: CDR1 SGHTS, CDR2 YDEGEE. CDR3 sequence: CASRQQGRLHYGYTF. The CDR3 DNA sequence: TGTGCCAGCAGGCAACAGGGGCGACTTCACTATGGCTACACCTTC. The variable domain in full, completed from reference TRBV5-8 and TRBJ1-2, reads EAGVTQSPTHLIKTRGQQATLRCSPISGHTSVYWYQQALGLGLQFLLWYDEGEERNRGNFPPRFSGRQFPNYSSELNVNALELEDSALYLCASRQQGRLHYGYTFGSGTRLTVV.

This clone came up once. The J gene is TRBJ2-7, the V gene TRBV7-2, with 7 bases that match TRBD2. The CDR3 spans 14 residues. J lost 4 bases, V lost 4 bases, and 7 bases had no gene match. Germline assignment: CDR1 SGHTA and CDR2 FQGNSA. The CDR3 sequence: CASSSYSGPYEQYF. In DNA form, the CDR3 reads TGTGCCAGCAGCTCTTATAGCGGGCCTTACGAGCAGTACTTC.

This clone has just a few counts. For the CDR3, the DNA is TGTGCCAGCGTATATACAGGGGTAGCAGATACGCAGTATTTT. Amino acids: CASVYTGVADTQYF. The V gene is TRBV7-2, the J gene TRBJ2-3, with 7 bases aligning to TRBD1. V shed 8 bases, J shed 4 bases, and the junction held 9 bases outside the gene matches. Germline CDR1 SGHTA, CDR2 FQGNSA. This CDR3 has 14 residues. Together with reference TRBV7-2 and TRBJ2-3, the CDR3 gives the full variable domain: GAGVSQSPSNKVTEKGKDVELRCDPISGHTALYWYRQSLGQGLEFLIYFQGNSAPDKSGLPSDRFSAERTGGSVSTLTIQRTQQEDSAVYLCASVYTGVADTQYFGPGTRLTVL.

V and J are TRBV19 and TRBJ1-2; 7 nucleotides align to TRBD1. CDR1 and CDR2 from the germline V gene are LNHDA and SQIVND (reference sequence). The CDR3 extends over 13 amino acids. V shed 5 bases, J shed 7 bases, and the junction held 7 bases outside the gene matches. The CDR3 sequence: CASSVRGSTGYTF. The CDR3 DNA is TGTGCCAGTAGTGTCAGGGGGTCTACTGGCTACACCTTC.

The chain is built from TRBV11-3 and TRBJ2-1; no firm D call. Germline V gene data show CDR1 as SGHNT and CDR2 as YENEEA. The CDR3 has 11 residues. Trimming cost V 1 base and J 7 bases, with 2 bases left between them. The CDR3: CASSLGNEQFF. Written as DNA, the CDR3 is TGTGCCAGCAGCTTAGGTAATGAGCAGTTCTTC. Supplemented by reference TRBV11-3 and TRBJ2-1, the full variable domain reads EAGVVQSPRYKIIEKKQPVAFWCNPISGHNTLYWYLQNLGQGPELLIRYENEEAVDDSQLPKDRFSAERLKGVDSTLKIQPAELGDSAVYLCASSLGNEQFFGPGTRLTVL.

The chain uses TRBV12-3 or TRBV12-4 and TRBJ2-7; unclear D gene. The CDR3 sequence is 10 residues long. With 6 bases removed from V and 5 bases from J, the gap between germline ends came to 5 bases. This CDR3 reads CASRGHEQYF. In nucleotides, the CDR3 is TGTGCCAGCAGGGGTCACGAGCAGTACTTC.

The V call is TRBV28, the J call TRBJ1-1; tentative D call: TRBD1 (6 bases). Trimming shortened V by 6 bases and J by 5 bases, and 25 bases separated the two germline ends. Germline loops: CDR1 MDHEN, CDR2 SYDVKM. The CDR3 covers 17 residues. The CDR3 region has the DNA TGTGCCAGCAGCCTCGGAGGGGGGGCCATTTTACGGACTGAAGCTTTCTTT. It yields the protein CASSLGGGAILRTEAFF. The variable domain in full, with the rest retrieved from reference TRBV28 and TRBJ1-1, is DVKVTQSSRYLVKRTGEKVFLECVQDMDHENMFWYRQDPGLGLRLIYFSYDVKMKEKGDIPEGYSVSREKKERFSLILESASTNQTSMYLCASSLGGGAILRTEAFFGQGTRLTVV.

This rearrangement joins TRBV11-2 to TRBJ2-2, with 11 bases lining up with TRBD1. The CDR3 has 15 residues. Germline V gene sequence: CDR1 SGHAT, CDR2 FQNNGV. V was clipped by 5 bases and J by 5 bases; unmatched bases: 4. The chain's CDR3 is CASSQDRGQTGELFF. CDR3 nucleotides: TGTGCCAGCAGCCAGGACAGGGGGCAAACCGGGGAGCTGTTTTTT.

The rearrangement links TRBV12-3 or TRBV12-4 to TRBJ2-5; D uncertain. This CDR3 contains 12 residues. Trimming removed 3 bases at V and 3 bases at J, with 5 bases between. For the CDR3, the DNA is TGTGCCAGCAGTTTCATGGAAGAGACCCAGTACTTC. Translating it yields CASSFMEETQYF.

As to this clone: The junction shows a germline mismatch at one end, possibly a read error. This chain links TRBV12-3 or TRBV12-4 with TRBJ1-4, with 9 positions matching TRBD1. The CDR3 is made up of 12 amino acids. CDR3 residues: CASSLAGTGISF. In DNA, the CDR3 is TGTGCCAGCAGTTTAGCCGGGACAGGGATCTCTTTT.

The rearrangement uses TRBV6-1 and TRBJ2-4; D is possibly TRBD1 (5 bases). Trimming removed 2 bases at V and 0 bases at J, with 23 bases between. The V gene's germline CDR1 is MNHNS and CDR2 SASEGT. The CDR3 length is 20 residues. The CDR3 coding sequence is TGTGCCAGCAGTGAAAGACAGCCTGAGATCCCTGCGAGAGCCAAAAACATTCAGTACTTC. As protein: CASSERQPEIPARAKNIQYF.

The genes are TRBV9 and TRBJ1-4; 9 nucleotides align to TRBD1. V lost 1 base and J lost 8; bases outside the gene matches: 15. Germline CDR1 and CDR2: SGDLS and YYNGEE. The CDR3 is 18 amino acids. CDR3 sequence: CASSVSSRGTGGGEKLFF. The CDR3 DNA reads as TGTGCCAGCAGCGTATCCAGCCGGGGTACAGGGGGCGGCGAAAAACTGTTTTTT.

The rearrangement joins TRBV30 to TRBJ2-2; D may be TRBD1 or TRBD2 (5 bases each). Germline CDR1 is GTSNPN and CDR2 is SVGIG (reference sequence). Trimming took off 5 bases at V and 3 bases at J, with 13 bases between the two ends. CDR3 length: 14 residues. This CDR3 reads CAWGPGSDTGELFF. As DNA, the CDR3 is TGTGCCTGGGGCCCAGGGAGCGACACCGGGGAGCTGTTTTTT.

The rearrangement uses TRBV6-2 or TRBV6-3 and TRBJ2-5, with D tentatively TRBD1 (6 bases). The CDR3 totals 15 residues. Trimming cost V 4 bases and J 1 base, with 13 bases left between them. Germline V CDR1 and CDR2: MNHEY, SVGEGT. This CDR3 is CASSWERTVQETQYF. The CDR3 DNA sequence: TGTGCCAGCAGTTGGGAACGGACAGTCCAAGAGACCCAGTACTTC.

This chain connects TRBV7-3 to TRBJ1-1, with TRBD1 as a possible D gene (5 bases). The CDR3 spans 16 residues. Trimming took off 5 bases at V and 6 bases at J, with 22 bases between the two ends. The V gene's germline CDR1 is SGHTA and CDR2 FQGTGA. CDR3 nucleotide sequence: TGTGCCAGCAGCCCACCCCCGGCGGGGCGGATGTCTGAAGCTTTCTTT. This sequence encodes CASSPPPAGRMSEAFF.

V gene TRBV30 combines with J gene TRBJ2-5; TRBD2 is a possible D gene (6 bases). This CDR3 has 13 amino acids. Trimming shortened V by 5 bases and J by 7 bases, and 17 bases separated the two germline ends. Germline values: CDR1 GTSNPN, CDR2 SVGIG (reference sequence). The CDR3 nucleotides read TGTGCCTGGGGTCAGGGACTCACAGGGACCCAGTACTTC. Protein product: CAWGQGLTGTQYF.

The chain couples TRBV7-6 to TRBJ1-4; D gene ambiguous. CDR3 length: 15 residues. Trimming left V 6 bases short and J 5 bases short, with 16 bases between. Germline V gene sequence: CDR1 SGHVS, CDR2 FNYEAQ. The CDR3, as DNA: TGTGCCAGCAGGCTTAGTGACTCTTTAAATGAAAAACTGTTTTTT. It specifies CASRLSDSLNEKLFF.

CDR3 DNA sequence: TGCGCCAGCAGCTTGTCTGGCTACTCCTACGAGCAGTACTTC. The encoded protein is CASSLSGYSYEQYF. The V gene is TRBV5-1, the J gene TRBJ2-7; no reliable D call. With 1 base removed from V and 0 bases from J, the gap between germline ends came to 8 bases. Germline CDR1 and CDR2: SGHRS and YFSETQ. The CDR3 is 14 residues long.

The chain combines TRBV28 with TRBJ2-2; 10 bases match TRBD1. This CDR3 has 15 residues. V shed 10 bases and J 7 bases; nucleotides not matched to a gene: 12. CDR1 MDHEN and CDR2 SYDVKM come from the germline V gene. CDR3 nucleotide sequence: TGTGCCACGACGACAGGGGGCGGGGCAGTCGGGGAGCTGTTTTTT. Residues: CATTTGGGAVGELFF.

The CDR3 coding sequence is TGTGCCAGCAGCCACGCGCTCGTGGGTCTGGGCAATCAGCCCCAGCATTTT. Its translation is CASSHALVGLGNQPQHF. The rearrangement uses TRBV7-8 and TRBJ1-5; D remains ambiguous. The CDR3 contains 17 residues. Germline V gene sequence: CDR1 SGHVS, CDR2 FQNEAQ. Trimming cost V 5 bases and J 2 bases, with 19 bases left between them.

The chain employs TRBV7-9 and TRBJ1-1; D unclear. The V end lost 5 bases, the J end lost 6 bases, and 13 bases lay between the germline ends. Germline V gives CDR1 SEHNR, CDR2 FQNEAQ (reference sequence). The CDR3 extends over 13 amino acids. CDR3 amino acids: CASSGPARAEAFF. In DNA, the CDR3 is TGTGCCAGCAGCGGCCCCGCCCGGGCTGAAGCTTTCTTT.

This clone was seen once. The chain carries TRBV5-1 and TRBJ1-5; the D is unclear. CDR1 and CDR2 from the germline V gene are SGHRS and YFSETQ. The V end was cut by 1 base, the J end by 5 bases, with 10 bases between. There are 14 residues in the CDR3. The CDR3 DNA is TGCGCCAGCAGCTTGTTACCCCTAGATCAGCCCCAGCATTTT. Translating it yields CASSLLPLDQPQHF.